This TCR beta chain was captured by sequencing in a study of cytomegalovirus exposure and HLA in healthy donors. Study observations and caveats: Of the V segments, some could not be distinguished, including TRBV6-2 and TRBV6-3, and were excluded. Presence/absence analyses treated sequencing depth as roughly uniform across donors. Confirmation was obtained in vitro that a few CMV-associated chains are specific for CMV antigens. Most of the TCR beta V segments (in an earlier analysis) were productive either about 90% or about 30% of the time.

With respect to this clone: What it binds is not known.

V lost 4 bases, J lost 2 bases, and 5 bases stayed unmatched. This CDR3 comprises 15 residues. The V gene's germline CDR1 is SGHVS and CDR2 FNYEAQ. Amplification used 60 Vbeta primers and 13 Jbeta primers. Repertoires were generated with immunoSEQ multiplex PCR, while TCRdb's copy carries only in-frame clones and drops some. The sample includes about 160,000 clones, around 80% of them seen just once. The V gene is TRBV7-6, the J gene TRBJ1-2; 9 bases agree with TRBD1. Sequencing was done on a sample of PBMCs. The source is a male donor in good health and CMV-seropositive. The CDR3 here is CASSSNRGPNYGYTF. In DNA form, the CDR3 reads TGTGCCAGCAGCTCCAACAGGGGGCCCAACTATGGCTACACCTTC.